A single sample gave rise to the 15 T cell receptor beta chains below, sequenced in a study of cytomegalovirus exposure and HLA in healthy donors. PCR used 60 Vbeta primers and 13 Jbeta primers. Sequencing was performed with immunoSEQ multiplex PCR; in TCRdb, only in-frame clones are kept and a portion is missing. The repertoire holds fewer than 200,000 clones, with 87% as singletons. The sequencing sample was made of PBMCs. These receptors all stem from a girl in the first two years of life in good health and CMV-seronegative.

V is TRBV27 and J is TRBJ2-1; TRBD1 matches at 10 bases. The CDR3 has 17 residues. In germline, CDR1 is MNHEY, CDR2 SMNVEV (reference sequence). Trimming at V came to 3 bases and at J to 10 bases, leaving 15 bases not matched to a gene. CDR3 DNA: TGTGCCAGCAGTTTTATACCCCCCGGGACAGGGGTCGGGGAGCAGTTCTTC. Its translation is CASSFIPPGTGVGEQFF.

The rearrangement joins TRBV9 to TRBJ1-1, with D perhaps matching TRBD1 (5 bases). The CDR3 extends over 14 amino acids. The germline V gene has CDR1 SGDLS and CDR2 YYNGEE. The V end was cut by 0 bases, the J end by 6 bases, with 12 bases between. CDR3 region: CASSVGSGFPEAFF. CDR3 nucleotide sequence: TGTGCCAGCAGCGTAGGATCAGGGTTCCCTGAAGCTTTCTTT. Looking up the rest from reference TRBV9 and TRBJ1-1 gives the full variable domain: DSGVTQTPKHLITATGQRVTLRCSPRSGDLSVYWYQQSLDQGLQFLIQYYNGEERAKGNILERFSAQQFPDLHSELNLSSLELGDSALYFCASSVGSGFPEAFFGQGTRLTVV.

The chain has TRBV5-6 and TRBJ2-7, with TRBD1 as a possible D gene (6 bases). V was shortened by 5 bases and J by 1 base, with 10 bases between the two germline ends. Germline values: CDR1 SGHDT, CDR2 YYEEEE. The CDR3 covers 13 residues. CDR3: CASRFTGSYEQYF. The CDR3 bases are TGTGCCAGCAGGTTTACAGGGTCCTACGAGCAGTACTTC.

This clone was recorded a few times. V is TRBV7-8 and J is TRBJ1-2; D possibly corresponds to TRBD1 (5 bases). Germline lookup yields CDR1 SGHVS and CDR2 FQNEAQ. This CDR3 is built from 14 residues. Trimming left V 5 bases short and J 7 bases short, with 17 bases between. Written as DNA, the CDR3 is TGTGCCAGCAGCCCCGACGCGGTTGGGGCTGGCTACACCTTC. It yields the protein CASSPDAVGAGYTF.

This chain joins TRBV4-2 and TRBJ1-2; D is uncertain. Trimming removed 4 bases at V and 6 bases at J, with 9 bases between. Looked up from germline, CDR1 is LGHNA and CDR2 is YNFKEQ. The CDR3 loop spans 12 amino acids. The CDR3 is CASSPENHGYTF. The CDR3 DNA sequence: TGTGCCAGCAGCCCGGAGAACCATGGCTACACCTTC.

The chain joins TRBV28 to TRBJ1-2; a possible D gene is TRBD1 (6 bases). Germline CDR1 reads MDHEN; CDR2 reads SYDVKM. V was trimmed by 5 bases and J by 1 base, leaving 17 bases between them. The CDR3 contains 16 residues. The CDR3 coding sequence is TGTGCCAGCAGTCCGGACAGAGGACATTTTAACTATGGCTACACCTTC. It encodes CASSPDRGHFNYGYTF.

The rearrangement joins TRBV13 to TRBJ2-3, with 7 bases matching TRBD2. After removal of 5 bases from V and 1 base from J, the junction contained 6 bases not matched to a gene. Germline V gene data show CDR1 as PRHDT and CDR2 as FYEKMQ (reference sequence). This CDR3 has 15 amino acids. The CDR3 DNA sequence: TGTGCCAGCAGCCGAAGACTAGCCCGCACAGATACGCAGTATTTT. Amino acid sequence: CASSRRLARTDTQYF. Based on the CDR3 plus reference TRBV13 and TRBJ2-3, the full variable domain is AAGVIQSPRHLIKEKRETATLKCYPIPRHDTVYWYQQGPGQDPQFLISFYEKMQSDKGSIPDRFSAQQFSDYHSELNMSSLELGDSALYFCASSRRLARTDTQYFGPGTRLTVL.

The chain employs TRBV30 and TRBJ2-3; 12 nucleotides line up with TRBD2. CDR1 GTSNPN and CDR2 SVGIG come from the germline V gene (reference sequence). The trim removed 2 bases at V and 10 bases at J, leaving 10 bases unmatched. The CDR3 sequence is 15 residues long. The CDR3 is CAWSFTSGGRIAQYF. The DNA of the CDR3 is TGTGCCTGGAGTTTTACTAGCGGGGGGCGAATAGCGCAGTATTTT.

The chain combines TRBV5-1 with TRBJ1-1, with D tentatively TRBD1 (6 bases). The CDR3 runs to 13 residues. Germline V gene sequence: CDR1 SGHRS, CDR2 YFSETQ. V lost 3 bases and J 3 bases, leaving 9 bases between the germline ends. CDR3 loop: CASSWTADTEAFF. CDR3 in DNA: TGCGCCAGCAGCTGGACAGCTGACACTGAAGCTTTCTTT.

Here the CDR3 DNA reads TGTGCCAGCGGGGACAGACAGCCCCAGCATTTT. It translates to CASGDRQPQHF. This chain links TRBV6-1 with TRBJ1-5; 7 bases map to TRBD1. Per germline, CDR1 MNHNS and CDR2 SASEGT. J lost 7 bases, V lost 8 bases, and 2 bases had no gene match. The CDR3 has 11 amino acids.

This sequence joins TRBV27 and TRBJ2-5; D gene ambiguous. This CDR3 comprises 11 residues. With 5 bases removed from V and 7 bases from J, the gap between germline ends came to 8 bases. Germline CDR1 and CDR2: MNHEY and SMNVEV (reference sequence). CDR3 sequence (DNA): TGTGCCAGCAGTCCGGGTGGGACCCAGTACTTC. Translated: CASSPGGTQYF.

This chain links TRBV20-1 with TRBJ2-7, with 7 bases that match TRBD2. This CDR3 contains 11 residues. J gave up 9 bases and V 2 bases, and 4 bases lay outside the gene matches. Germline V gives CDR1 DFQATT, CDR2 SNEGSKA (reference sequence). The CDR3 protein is CSARLSSGQYF. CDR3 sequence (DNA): TGCAGTGCTAGACTTTCTAGCGGGCAGTACTTC.

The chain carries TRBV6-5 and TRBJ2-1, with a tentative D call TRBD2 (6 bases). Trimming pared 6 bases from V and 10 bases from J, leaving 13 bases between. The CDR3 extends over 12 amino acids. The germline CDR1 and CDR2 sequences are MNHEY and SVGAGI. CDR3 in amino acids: CASRIPGLEQFF. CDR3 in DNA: TGTGCCAGCAGGATACCGGGACTCGAGCAGTTCTTC.

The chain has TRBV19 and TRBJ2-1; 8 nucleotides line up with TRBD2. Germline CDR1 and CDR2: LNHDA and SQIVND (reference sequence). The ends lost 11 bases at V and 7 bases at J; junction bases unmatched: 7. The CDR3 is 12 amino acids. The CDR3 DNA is TGTGCCTCCGGCGGGAGGAGGAATGAGCAGTTCTTC. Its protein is CASGGRRNEQFF.

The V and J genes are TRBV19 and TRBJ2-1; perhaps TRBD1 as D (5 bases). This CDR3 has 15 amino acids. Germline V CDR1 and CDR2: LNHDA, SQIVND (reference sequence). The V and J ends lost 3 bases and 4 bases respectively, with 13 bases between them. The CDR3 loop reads CASSILQGLYNEQFF. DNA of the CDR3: TGTGCCAGTAGTATTCTTCAGGGATTATACAATGAGCAGTTCTTC.